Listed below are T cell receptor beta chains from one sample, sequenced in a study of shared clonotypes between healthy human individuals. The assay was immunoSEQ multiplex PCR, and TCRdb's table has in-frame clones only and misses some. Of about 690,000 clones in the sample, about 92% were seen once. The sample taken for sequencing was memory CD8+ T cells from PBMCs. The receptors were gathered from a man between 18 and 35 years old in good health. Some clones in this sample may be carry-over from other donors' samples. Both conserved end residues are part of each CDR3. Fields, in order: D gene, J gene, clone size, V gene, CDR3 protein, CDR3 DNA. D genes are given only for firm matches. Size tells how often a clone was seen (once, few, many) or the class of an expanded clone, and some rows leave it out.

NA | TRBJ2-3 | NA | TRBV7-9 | CASSHIPPEGGESTDTQYF | TGTGCCAGCAGCCACATACCCCCAGAAGGCGGGGAGAGCACAGATACGCAGTATTTT
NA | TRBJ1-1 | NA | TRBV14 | CASSEFMSSTEAFF | TGTGCCAGCAGCGAGTTTATGAGTTCCACTGAAGCTTTCTTT
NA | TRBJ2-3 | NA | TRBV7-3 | CASRDTGISSDTQYF | TGTGCCAGCAGAGATACAGGGATAAGCTCAGATACGCAGTATTTT
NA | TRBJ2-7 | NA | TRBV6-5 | CASSQGRTYYEQYF | TGTGCCAGCAGTCAAGGACGGACATACTACGAGCAGTACTTC
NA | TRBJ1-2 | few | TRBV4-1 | CASSQDRVFYGYTF | TGCGCCAGCAGCCAAGACAGGGTTTTCTATGGCTACACCTTC
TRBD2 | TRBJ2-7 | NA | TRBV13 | CASSGGAYEQYF | TGTGCCAGCAGTGGGGGGGCCTACGAGCAGTACTTC
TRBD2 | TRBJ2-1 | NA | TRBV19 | CASSPTSLYNEQFF | TGTGCCAGTAGTCCGACTAGCCTTTACAATGAGCAGTTCTTC
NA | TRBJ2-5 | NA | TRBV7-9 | CASSYSSGSGQETQYF | TGTGCCAGCAGCTACTCCTCCGGGAGTGGTCAAGAGACCCAGTACTTC
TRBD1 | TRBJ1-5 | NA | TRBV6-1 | CASRDRGGQPQHF | TGTGCCAGCAGGGACAGGGGCGGTCAGCCCCAGCATTTT
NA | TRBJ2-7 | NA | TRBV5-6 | CASSLYSSYEQYF | TGTGCCAGCAGCTTGTACAGTTCCTACGAGCAGTACTTC
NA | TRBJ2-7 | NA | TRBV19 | CATSPGFSYEQYF | TGTGCCACTTCTCCAGGATTCTCCTACGAGCAGTACTTC
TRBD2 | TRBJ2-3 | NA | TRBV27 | CASTFSGATSTDTQYF | TGTGCCAGCACCTTTAGCGGGGCTACTAGCACAGATACGCAGTATTTT
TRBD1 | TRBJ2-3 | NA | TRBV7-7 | CASSTGQSSTDTQYF | TGTGCCAGCAGCACGGGACAGTCTAGCACAGATACGCAGTATTTT
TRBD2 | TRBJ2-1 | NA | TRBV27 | CASSLATSGSNEQFF | TGTGCCAGCAGTTTGGCGACTAGCGGGAGCAATGAGCAGTTCTTC
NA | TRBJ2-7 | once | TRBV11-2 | CASSSGPYEQYF | TGTGCCAGCAGCTCCGGTCCCTACGAGCAGTACTTC
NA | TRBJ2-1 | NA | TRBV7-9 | CASTLNPQEQFF | TGTGCCAGCACCTTAAATCCTCAAGAGCAGTTCTTC
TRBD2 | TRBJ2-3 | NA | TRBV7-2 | CASSLVVLAGRTDTQYF | TGTGCCAGCAGCTTAGTGGTCTTAGCGGGCCGCACAGATACGCAGTATTTT
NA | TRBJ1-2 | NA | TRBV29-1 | CSVYRVYGYTF | TGCAGCGTTTATCGGGTCTATGGCTACACCTTC
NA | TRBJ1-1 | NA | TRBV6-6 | CASSYSSWNTEAFF | TGTGCCAGCAGTTACTCGAGCTGGAACACTGAAGCTTTCTTT
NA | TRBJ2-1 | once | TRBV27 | CASSYSHNEQFF | TGTGCCAGCAGTTATAGTCACAATGAGCAGTTCTTC
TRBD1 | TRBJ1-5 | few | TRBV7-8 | CASSLARTGSIDQPQHF | TGTGCCAGCAGCTTAGCTCGGACAGGGTCGATCGATCAGCCCCAGCATTTT
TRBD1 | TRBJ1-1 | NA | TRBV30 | CAWNRRGQVTEAFF | TGTGCCTGGAATCGGAGGGGGCAGGTCACTGAAGCTTTCTTT
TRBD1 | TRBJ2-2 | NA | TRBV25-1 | CASSVRDRGSPWTGELFF | TGTGCCAGCAGTGTTAGAGACAGGGGATCTCCGTGGACCGGGGAGCTGTTTTTT
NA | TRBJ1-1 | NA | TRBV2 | CASSDSRVATEAFF | TGTGCCAGCAGTGATAGCAGGGTGGCCACTGAAGCTTTCTTT
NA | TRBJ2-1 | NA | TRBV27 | CASSANTRGPYNEQFF | TGTGCCAGCAGTGCCAACACTAGGGGCCCCTACAATGAGCAGTTCTTC
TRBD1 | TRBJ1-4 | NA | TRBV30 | CAWSAPRTGSEKLFF | TGTGCCTGGAGTGCCCCCCGGACAGGGTCTGAAAAACTGTTTTTT
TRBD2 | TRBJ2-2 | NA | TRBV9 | CASSVEMRGTGELFF | TGTGCCAGCAGCGTAGAAATGCGGGGGACCGGGGAGCTGTTTTTT
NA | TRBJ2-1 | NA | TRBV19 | CASSITGISYNEQFF | TGTGCCAGTAGTATAACCGGTATCTCCTACAATGAGCAGTTCTTC
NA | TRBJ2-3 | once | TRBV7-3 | CASSLSRPGTQYF | TGTGCCAGCAGCTTATCACGGCCAGGAACGCAGTATTTT
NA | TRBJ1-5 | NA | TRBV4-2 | CASSQATLNSNQPQHF | TGTGCCAGCAGCCAAGCGACATTGAATAGCAATCAGCCCCAGCATTTT
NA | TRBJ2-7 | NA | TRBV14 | CASSLGHAPGEQYF | TGTGCCAGCAGCCTCGGACACGCCCCGGGCGAGCAGTACTTC
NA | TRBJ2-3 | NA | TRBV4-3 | CASSQGGRVTDTQYF | TGCGCCAGCAGCCAAGGAGGGCGGGTGACAGATACGCAGTATTTT
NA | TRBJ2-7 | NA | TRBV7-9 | CASSGPGQAEEQYF | TGTGCCAGCAGCGGACCGGGGCAGGCCGAGGAGCAGTACTTC
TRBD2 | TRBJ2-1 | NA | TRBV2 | CASSSASGTRWNEQFF | TGTGCCAGCAGCTCGGCTAGCGGGACTAGGTGGAATGAGCAGTTCTTC
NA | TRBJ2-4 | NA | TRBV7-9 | CASSPDWGQNIQYF | TGTGCCAGCAGCCCCGATTGGGGACAAAACATTCAGTACTTC
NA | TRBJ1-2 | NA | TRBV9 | CASSETDHHGYTF | TGTGCCAGCAGCGAGACAGATCACCATGGCTACACCTTC
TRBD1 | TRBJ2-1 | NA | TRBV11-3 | CASSSKQGAGNEQFF | TGTGCCAGCAGCTCTAAACAGGGGGCGGGCAATGAGCAGTTCTTC